The T cell receptor (beta chain) under discussion was sequenced for a study of identical twins. TCRdb re-analysed the 5' RACE reads in MiXCR, keeping a single row per CDR3 protein. The sample carries under 900,000 distinct CDR3 sequences, approximately 13% recorded once. From germline, CDR1 is SGHRS and CDR2 YFSETQ. Trimming removed 0 bases from V and 0 bases from J; junction bases left unmatched: 7. This CDR3 contains 18 residues. This clonotype was recorded a few times. These records were also assigned to another study, of yellow fever vaccine responses in identical twins.

The chain carries TRBV5-1 and TRBJ2-3, with 10 bases lining up with TRBD2. The receptor was derived from a woman aged 18-30 years in good health. The sequenced sample consisted of PBMCs. The DNA of the CDR3 is TGCGCCAGCAGCTTGGGAGTAGCGGGGGGTAAAAGCACAGATACGCAGTATTTT. It encodes CASSLGVAGGKSTDTQYF. Variable domain in full (rest from reference TRBV5-1 and TRBJ2-3): KAGVTQTPRYLIKTRGQQVTLSCSPISGHRSVSWYQQTPGQGLQFLFEYFSETQRNKGNFPGRFSGRQFSNSRSEMNVSTLELGDSALYLCASSLGVAGGKSTDTQYFGPGTRLTVL.